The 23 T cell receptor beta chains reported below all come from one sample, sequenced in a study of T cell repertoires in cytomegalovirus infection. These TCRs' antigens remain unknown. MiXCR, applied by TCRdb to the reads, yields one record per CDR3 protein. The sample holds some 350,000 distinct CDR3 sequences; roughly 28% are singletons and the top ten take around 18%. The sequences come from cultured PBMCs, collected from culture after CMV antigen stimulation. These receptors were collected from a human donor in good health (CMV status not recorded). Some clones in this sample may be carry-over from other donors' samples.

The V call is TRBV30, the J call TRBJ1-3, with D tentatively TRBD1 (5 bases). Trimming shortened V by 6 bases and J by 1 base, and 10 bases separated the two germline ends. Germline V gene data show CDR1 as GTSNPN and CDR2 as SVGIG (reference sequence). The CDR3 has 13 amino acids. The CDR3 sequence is CACGRASGNTIYF. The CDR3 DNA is TGTGCCTGTGGCAGGGCGTCTGGAAACACCATATATTTT.

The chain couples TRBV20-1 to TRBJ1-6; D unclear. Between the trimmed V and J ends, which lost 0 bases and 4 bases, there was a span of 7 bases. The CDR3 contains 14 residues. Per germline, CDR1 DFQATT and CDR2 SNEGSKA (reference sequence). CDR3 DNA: TGCAGTGCTAGAGATTCGGGGTATAATTCACCCCTCCACTTT. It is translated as CSARDSGYNSPLHF.

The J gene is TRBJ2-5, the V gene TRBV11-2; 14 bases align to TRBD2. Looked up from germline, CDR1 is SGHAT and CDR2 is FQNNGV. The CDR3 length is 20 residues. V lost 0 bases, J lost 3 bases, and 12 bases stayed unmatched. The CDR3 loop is CASSLEPPTTSGRAKETQYF. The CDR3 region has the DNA TGTGCCAGCAGCTTAGAACCCCCCACGACTAGCGGGAGGGCTAAAGAGACCCAGTACTTC.

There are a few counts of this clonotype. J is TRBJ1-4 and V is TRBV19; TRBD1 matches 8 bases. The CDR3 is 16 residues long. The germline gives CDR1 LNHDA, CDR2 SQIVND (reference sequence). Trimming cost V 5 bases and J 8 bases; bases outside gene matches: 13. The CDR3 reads CASSPRGQGVYEKLFF. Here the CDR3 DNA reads TGTGCCAGTAGTCCTCGTGGACAGGGTGTTTACGAAAAACTGTTTTTT.

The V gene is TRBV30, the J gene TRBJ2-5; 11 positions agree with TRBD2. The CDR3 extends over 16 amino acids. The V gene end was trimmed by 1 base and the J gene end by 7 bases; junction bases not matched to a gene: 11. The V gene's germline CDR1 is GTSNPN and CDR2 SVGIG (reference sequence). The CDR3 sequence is CAWSGLAGGLGGTQYF. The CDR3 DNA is TGTGCCTGGAGTGGGCTAGCGGGAGGCCTAGGGGGGACCCAGTACTTC. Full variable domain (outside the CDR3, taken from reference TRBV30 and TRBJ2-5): SQTIHQWPATLVQPVGSPLSLECTVEGTSNPNLYWYRQAAGRGLQLLFYSVGIGQISSEVPQNLSASRPQDRQFILSSKKLLLSDSGFYLCAWSGLAGGLGGTQYFGPGTRLLVL.

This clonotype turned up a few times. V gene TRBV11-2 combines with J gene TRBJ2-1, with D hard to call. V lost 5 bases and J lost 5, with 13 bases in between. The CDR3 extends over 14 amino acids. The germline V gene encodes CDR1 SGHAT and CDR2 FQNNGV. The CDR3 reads CASSQAPRNNEQFF. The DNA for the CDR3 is TGTGCCAGCAGCCAAGCCCCGCGGAACAATGAGCAGTTCTTC.

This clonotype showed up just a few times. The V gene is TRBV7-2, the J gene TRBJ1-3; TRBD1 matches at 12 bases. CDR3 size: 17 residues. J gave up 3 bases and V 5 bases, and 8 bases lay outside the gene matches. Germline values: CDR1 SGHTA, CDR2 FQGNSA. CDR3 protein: CASSPGTGGAFGNTIYF. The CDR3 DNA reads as TGTGCCAGCAGCCCAGGGACAGGGGGCGCTTTTGGAAACACCATATATTTT. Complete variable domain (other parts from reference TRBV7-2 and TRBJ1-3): GAGVSQSPSNKVTEKGKDVELRCDPISGHTALYWYRQSLGQGLEFLIYFQGNSAPDKSGLPSDRFSAERTGGSVSTLTIQRTQQEDSAVYLCASSPGTGGAFGNTIYFGEGSWLTVV.

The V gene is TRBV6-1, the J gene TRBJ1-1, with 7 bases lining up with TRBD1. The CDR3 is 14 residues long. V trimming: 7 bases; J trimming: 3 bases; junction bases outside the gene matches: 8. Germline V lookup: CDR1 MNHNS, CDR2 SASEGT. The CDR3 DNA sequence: TGTGCCAGCAAGCTTAGGGGGCCTGACACTGAAGCTTTCTTT. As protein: CASKLRGPDTEAFF.

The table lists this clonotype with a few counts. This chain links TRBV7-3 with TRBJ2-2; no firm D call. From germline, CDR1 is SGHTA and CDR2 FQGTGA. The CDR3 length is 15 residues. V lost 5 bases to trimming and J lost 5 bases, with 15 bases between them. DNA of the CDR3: TGTGCCAGCAGCCCTAGAGGCCCCCTGACCGGGGAGCTGTTTTTT. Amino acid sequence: CASSPRGPLTGELFF.

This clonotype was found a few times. The CDR3 spells CASSLQGAYGYTF. The DNA for the CDR3 is TGTGCCAGCAGTCTACAGGGTGCCTATGGCTACACCTTC. V gene TRBV12-3 or TRBV12-4 combines with J gene TRBJ1-2; a weak D match, TRBD1 (6 bases). The CDR3 has 13 amino acids. V dropped 5 bases and J dropped 4 bases, with 11 bases sitting between them.

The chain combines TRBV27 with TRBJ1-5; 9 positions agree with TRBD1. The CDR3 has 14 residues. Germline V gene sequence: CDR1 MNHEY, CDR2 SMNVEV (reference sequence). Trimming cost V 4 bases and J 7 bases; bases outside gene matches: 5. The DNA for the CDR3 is TGTGCCAGCAGTTCCGGGACAGGGTTGCAGCCCCAGCATTTT. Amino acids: CASSSGTGLQPQHF.

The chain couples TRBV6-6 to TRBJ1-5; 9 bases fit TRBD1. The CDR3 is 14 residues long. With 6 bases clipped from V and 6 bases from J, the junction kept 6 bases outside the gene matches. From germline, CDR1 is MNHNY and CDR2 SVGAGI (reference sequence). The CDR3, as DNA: TGTGCCAGCAGGGGACAGGGTTTGAGTCAGCCCCAGCATTTT. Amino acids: CASRGQGLSQPQHF.

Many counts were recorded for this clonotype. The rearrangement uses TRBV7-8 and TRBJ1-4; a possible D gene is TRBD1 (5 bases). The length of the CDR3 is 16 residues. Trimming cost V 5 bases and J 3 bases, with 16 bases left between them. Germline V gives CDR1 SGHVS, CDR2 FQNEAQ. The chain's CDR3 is CASSAGVGGANEKLFF. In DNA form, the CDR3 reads TGTGCCAGCAGCGCGGGAGTTGGAGGGGCTAATGAAAAACTGTTTTTT.

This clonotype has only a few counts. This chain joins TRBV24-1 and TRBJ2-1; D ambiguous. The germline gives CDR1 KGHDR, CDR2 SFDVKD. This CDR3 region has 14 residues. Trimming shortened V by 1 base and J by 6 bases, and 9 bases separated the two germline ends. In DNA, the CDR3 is TGTGCCACCAGTGATTTTGGAAGTTTCAATGAGCAGTTCTTC. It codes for CATSDFGSFNEQFF.

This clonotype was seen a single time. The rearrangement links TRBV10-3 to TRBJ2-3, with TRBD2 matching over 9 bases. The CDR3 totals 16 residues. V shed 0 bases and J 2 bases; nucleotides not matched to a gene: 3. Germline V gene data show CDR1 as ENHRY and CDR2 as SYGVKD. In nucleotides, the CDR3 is TGTGCCATCAGTGAGTCGGGGACTAGCTACACAGATACGCAGTATTTT. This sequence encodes CAISESGTSYTDTQYF.

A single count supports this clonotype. The CDR3 region is CASSLAISGANVLTF. CDR3 nucleotide sequence: TGTGCCAGCAGCTTAGCGATATCGGGGGCCAACGTCCTGACTTTC. The chain has TRBV7-8 and TRBJ2-6; D unresolved. Deletions cut 0 bases from V and 4 bases from J, with 7 bases between. CDR3 length: 15 residues. Germline V CDR1 and CDR2: SGHVS, FQNEAQ. Variable domain in full (rest from reference TRBV7-8 and TRBJ2-6): GAGVSQSPRYKVAKRGQDVALRCDPISGHVSLFWYQQALGQGPEFLTYFQNEAQLDKSGLPSDRFFAERPEGSVSTLKIQRTQQEDSAVYLCASSLAISGANVLTFGAGSRLTVL.

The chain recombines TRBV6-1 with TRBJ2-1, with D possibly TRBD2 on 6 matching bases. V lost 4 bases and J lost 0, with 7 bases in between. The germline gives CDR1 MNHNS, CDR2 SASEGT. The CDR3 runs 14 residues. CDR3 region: CASSASASYNEQFF. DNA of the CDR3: TGTGCCAGCAGTGCTAGCGCCTCCTACAATGAGCAGTTCTTC.

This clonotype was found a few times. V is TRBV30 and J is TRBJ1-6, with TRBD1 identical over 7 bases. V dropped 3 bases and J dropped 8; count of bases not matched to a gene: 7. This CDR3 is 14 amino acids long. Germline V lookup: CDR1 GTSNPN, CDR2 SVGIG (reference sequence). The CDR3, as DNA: TGTGCCTGGAGACTGGACAGGTCGCATTCACCCCTCCACTTT. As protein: CAWRLDRSHSPLHF.

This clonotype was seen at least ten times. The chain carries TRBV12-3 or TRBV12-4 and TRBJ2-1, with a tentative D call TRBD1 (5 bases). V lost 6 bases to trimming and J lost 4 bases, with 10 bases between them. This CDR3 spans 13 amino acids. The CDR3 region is CASSLGEYNEQFF. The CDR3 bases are TGTGCCAGCAGCCTAGGGGAATACAATGAGCAGTTCTTC.

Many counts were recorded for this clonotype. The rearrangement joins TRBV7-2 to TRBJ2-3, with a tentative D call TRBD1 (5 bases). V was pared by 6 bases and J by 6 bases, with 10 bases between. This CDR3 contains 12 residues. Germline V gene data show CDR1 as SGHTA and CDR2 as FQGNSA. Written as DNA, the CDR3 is TGTGCCAGCAGGTCAGGGCCCGATACGCAGTATTTT. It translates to CASRSGPDTQYF.

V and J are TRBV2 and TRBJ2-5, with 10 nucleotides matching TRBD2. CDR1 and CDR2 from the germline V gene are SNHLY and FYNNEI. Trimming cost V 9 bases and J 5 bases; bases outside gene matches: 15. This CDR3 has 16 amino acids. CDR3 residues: CASSFRSGRTQETQYF. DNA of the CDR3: TGTGCCAGTAGTTTCCGTAGCGGGAGGACCCAGGAGACCCAGTACTTC.

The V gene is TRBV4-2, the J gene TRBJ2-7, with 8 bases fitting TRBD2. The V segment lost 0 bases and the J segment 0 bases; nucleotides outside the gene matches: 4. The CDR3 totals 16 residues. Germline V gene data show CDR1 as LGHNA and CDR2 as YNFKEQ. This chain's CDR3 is CASSQDASGYSYEQYF. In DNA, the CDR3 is TGTGCCAGCAGCCAAGATGCTAGCGGGTACTCCTACGAGCAGTACTTC.

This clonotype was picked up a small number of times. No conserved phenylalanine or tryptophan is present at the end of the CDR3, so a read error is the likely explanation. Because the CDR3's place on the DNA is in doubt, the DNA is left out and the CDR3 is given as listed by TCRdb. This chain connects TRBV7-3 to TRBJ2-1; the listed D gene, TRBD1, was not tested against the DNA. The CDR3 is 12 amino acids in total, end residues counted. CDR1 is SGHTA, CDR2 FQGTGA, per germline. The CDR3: CASSFEDGLPEI.